This T cell receptor beta chain is drawn from a study of T cells in Graves' hyperthyroidism and ophthalmopathy. What was amplified from RNA transcripts were TCR beta CDR3 regions. The HTBI set primed first-round TCR CDR3 RT-PCR. A single record per CDR3 protein comes from TCRdb applying MiXCR to the multiplex PCR reads. The top ten hold around 47% of the sample, which has 490,000 or so distinct CDR3 sequences, 20% to 25% seen once. Trimming pared 5 bases from V and 7 bases from J, leaving 18 bases between. CDR1 is SEHNR, CDR2 FQNEAQ, per germline (reference sequence). The CDR3 is 14 amino acids. The sample comprised blood. The chain employs TRBV7-9 and TRBJ2-7; D perhaps matches TRBD1 (7 bases). This sequence originates from an older woman with Graves' ophthalmopathy. CDR3 amino acids: CASSGGTAFEEQYF. CDR3 nucleotides: TGTGCCAGCAGCGGCGGGACAGCCTTTGAGGAGCAGTACTTC.